This TCR beta chain was retrieved from a study of read filtering for tumor transcriptome and immune sequencing. From around 440 ng of RNA, a library with molecular barcoded alpha/delta and beta/gamma adaptors was made. TCRdb reanalysed the reads using MiXCR and keeps one entry per CDR3 protein. This table holds 50,000 to 65,000 distinct CDR3 sequences, about 19% found once. This clonotype was recorded a few times. The sample was a population of CD138-negative cells sorted from bone marrow. This TCR came from a donor at least 40 years old with multiple myeloma.

The CDR3 is CSATGQNEQYF. The CDR3 DNA reads as TGCAGTGCTACTGGACAAAACGAGCAGTACTTC. The chain recombines TRBV20-1 with TRBJ2-7; perhaps TRBD1 as D (5 bases). The CDR3 sequence is 11 residues long. CDR1 and CDR2 (germline): DFQATT, SNEGSKA (reference sequence). The V end was cut by 4 bases, the J end by 5 bases, with 9 bases between.